This T cell receptor beta chain was observed in a study of T cells after posttransplantation cyclophosphamide. This CDR3 is built from 14 residues. CDR1 and CDR2 (germline): SEHNR, FQNEAQ (reference sequence). V was clipped by 1 base and J by 7 bases, with 13 bases between them. Profiled with immunoSEQ multiplex PCR; TCRdb holds only in-frame clones, not every one. The table includes about 15,000 clones, approximately 73% detected once. This chain joins TRBV7-9 and TRBJ2-5; D is possibly TRBD2 (6 bases). This TCR came from a man between 45 and 60 years old. Sequenced input: memory CD4+ T cells sorted from PBMCs. This CDR3 is CASSLDPGDVTQYF. CDR3 nucleotide sequence: TGTGCCAGCAGCTTAGATCCGGGAGACGTGACCCAGTACTTC.